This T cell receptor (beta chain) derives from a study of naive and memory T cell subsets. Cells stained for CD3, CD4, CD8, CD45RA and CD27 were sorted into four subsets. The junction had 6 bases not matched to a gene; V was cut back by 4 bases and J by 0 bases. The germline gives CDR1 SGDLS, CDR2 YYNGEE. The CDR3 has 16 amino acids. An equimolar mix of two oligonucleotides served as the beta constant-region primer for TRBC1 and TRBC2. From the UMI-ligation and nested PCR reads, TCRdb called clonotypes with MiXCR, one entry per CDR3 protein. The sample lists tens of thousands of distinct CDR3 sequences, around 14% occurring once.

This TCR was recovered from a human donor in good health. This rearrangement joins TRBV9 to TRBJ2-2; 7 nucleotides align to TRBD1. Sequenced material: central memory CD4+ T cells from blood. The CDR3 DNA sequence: TGTGCCAGCAGCCCCCGGGACAGCTCGAACACCGGGGAGCTGTTTTTT. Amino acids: CASSPRDSSNTGELFF.